One and the same sample provided the 24 T cell receptor beta chains below, sequenced in a study of human T cells and chemical hapten exposure. Time point reported: patch test 1, 2 weeks after DPC sensitization. Treatment specified: therapeutic diphenylcyclopropenone sensitization with weekly scalp DPC. Each CDR3 protein gets one entry after TCRdb re-called the RACE reads with MiXCR. There are nearly 350,000 distinct CDR3 sequences in the sample; about 7% occur only once, and about 8% lies in the top ten. The sample was whole blood, taken in connection with sensitization to the hapten diphenylcyclopropenone (DPC). These receptors were obtained from a woman aged 18-29 years with alopecia areata. Some clones in this sample may be carry-over from other donors' samples.

This clonotype was observed at least ten times. The chain links TRBV3-1 to TRBJ2-5, with D unresolved. The CDR3 spans 14 residues. CDR1 and CDR2 from the germline V gene are LGHDT and YNNKEL (reference sequence). V was clipped by 4 bases and J by 10 bases, with 19 bases between them. CDR3 DNA sequence: TGTGCCAGCAGCCCGTACTCAGAGAGAAGGGACCAGTACTTC. This encodes CASSPYSERRDQYF.

This clonotype was detected many times. The CDR3, as DNA: TGTGCCAGCAGCCGACTGGATGGGGCTTCTCCCAAGGTGGAGCAGTACTTC. Translating gives CASSRLDGASPKVEQYF. The V gene is TRBV13, the J gene TRBJ2-7; possible D gene TRBD1, 5 bases. Trimming removed 5 bases at V and 7 bases at J, with 27 bases between. Germline V lookup: CDR1 PRHDT, CDR2 FYEKMQ (reference sequence). The CDR3 extends over 17 amino acids.

Comments on this clonotype: At one of its ends the junction is not consistent with the germline gene, which may arise from a read error. This rearrangement joins TRBV27 to TRBJ1-2; D perhaps matches TRBD1 (6 bases). The CDR3 runs to 13 residues. The germline CDR1 and CDR2 sequences are MNHEY and SMNVEV (reference sequence). CDR3 nucleotide sequence: TGTGCCAGCAGTTTCCCCGCCCAGGGGTTCTTTCCCTTC. Protein sequence: CASSFPAQGFFPF.

This clonotype was seen many times. This chain uses TRBV14 with TRBJ2-2; TRBD1 agrees at 7 bases. Looked up from germline, CDR1 is SGHDN and CDR2 is FVKESK. The J segment lost 2 bases and the V segment lost 1 base, leaving 7 bases of the junction unmatched. The CDR3 loop spans 17 amino acids. CDR3 nucleotides: TGTGCCAGCAGCCAAGTGTTTGGGACAGCTAACACCGGGGAGCTGTTTTTT. Its translation is CASSQVFGTANTGELFF.

The CDR3 here is CASTRDLAGNQPQHF. CDR3 DNA: TGCGCCAGCACCCGAGACCTGGCGGGCAATCAGCCCCAGCATTTT. V is TRBV4-3 and J is TRBJ1-5, with no clear D. With 7 bases removed from V and 2 bases from J, the gap between germline ends came to 15 bases. This CDR3 is 15 amino acids long. Germline CDR1 and CDR2: LGHNA and YSLEER.

This chain joins TRBV29-1 and TRBJ1-2; TRBD1 agrees at 12 bases. The CDR3 sequence is 16 residues long. The germline V gene encodes CDR1 SQVTM and CDR2 ANQGSEA. Losses at the gene ends were 6 bases for V and 3 bases for J; bases not matched to a gene: 11. Here the CDR3 reads CSVLAGTGGADYGYTF. The CDR3 DNA reads TGCAGCGTGCTCGCCGGGACAGGGGGCGCTGACTATGGCTACACCTTC. The whole variable domain, filled in from reference TRBV29-1 and TRBJ1-2, reads SAVISQKPSRDICQRGTSLTIQCQVDSQVTMMFWYRQQPGQSLTLIATANQGSEATYESGFVIDKFPISRPNLTFSTLTVSNMSPEDSSIYLCSVLAGTGGADYGYTFGSGTRLTVV.

CDR3: CASSFGLAPDIQYF. CDR3 in DNA: TGTGCCAGCAGCTTCGGACTAGCGCCCGACATTCAGTACTTC. The rearrangement joins TRBV11-2 to TRBJ2-4; 9 positions match TRBD2. This CDR3 has 14 amino acids. CDR1 is SGHAT and CDR2 is FQNNGV in the germline V gene. With V trimmed by 3 bases and J by 8 bases, 5 bases remained unmatched. The variable domain in full, completed from reference TRBV11-2 and TRBJ2-4, reads EAGVAQSPRYKIIEKRQSVAFWCNPISGHATLYWYQQILGQGPKLLIQFQNNGVVDDSQLPKDRFSAERLKGVDSTLKIQPAKLEDSAVYLCASSFGLAPDIQYFGAGTRLSVL.

A note on this clonotype: This could be a read error, since a much larger clone is one nucleotide away. The rearrangement uses TRBV11-3 and TRBJ2-7, with TRBD1 as a possible D gene (5 bases). Germline V gene data show CDR1 as SGHNT and CDR2 as YENEEA. This CDR3 has 13 amino acids. As DNA, the CDR3 is TGTGCCAGCAGCGGCGGATCAGGGAACGAGCAGTGCTTC. Protein: CASSGGSGNEQCF.

This clonotype was detected many times. The chain carries TRBV5-1 and TRBJ1-4; D is undetermined. The length of the CDR3 is 16 residues. Trimming removed 0 bases at V and 2 bases at J, with 11 bases between. Germline values: CDR1 SGHRS, CDR2 YFSETQ. The chain's CDR3 is CASSLGGTPTNEKLFF. DNA for the CDR3: TGCGCCAGCAGCTTGGGGGGTACGCCCACTAATGAAAAACTGTTTTTT.

With respect to this clonotype: The junction does not match germline at one end; this may be a read error. This sequence joins TRBV7-9 and TRBJ1-3; no clear D gene. Germline loops: CDR1 SEHNR, CDR2 FQNEAQ (reference sequence). The CDR3 covers 12 residues. The CDR3 region is CASSLPGNAIYF. For the CDR3, the DNA is TGTGCCAGCAGCTTACCCGGAAACGCCATATATTTT.

This clonotype appeared a few times. This chain uses TRBV7-3 with TRBJ1-6; D ambiguous. Germline V gene data show CDR1 as SGHTA and CDR2 as FQGTGA. The V end lost 5 bases, the J end lost 4 bases, and 9 bases lay between the germline ends. This CDR3 spans 14 amino acids. The CDR3 bases are TGTGCCAGCAGCCCTGGAGGTTATAATTCACCCCTCCACTTT. Residues: CASSPGGYNSPLHF.

The DNA of the CDR3 is TGTGCCAGCACCACCCAGGGGGCTTCCATGTACGAGCAGTACTTC. It specifies CASTTQGASMYEQYF. The chain joins TRBV12-3 or TRBV12-4 to TRBJ2-7, with 8 bases that match TRBD1. CDR3 length: 15 residues. With V trimmed by 7 bases and J by 4 bases, 12 bases remained unmatched.

This clonotype appeared many times. The CDR3 loop is CASSVGPQGVAFGEQYF. CDR3 in DNA: TGTGCCAGCAGCGTAGGCCCCCAGGGGGTCGCCTTTGGGGAGCAGTACTTC. The chain has TRBV9 and TRBJ2-7, with 7 bases fitting TRBD1. The V gene's germline CDR1 is SGDLS and CDR2 YYNGEE. The CDR3 runs 17 residues. J was trimmed by 7 bases and V by 0 bases; bases with no gene match: 16. Filled out from reference TRBV9 and TRBJ2-7, the complete variable domain reads DSGVTQTPKHLITATGQRVTLRCSPRSGDLSVYWYQQSLDQGLQFLIQYYNGEERAKGNILERFSAQQFPDLHSELNLSSLELGDSALYFCASSVGPQGVAFGEQYFGPGTRLTVT.

The chain recombines TRBV20-1 with TRBJ2-3, with D unresolved. The germline V gene encodes CDR1 DFQATT and CDR2 SNEGSKA (reference sequence). This CDR3 has 10 amino acids. Trimming removed 7 bases from V and 6 bases from J, with 8 bases in between. For the CDR3, the DNA is TGCAGTGTTGCCCGGGATACGCAGTATTTT. It specifies CSVARDTQYF.

In DNA, the CDR3 is TGTGCCAGCAGCTCCCTGACAGGGAATGGGAACACTGAAGCTTTCTTT. Translated: CASSSLTGNGNTEAFF. This chain uses TRBV13 with TRBJ1-1, with 7 bases that match TRBD1. The CDR3 consists of 16 residues. Trimming at V came to 4 bases and at J to 1 base, leaving 9 bases not matched to a gene. CDR1 PRHDT and CDR2 FYEKMQ come from the germline V gene (reference sequence). The complete variable domain, with remaining parts taken from reference TRBV13 and TRBJ1-1, reads AAGVIQSPRHLIKEKRETATLKCYPIPRHDTVYWYQQGPGQDPQFLISFYEKMQSDKGSIPDRFSAQQFSDYHSELNMSSLELGDSALYFCASSSLTGNGNTEAFFGQGTRLTVV.

The CDR3: CASSHPPENEKLFF. The DNA for the CDR3 is TGTGCCAGCAGTCATCCCCCTGAGAATGAAAAACTGTTTTTT. The chain uses TRBV6-2 or TRBV6-3 and TRBJ1-4; D gene ambiguous. CDR3 length: 14 amino acids. Germline CDR1 is MNHEY and CDR2 is SVGEGT. The germline V and J ends were trimmed by 5 bases and 5 bases, with 12 bases remaining between them.

This rearrangement joins TRBV20-1 to TRBJ2-3; 11 positions agree with TRBD2. The CDR3 is 16 amino acids. Trimming cost V 3 bases and J 0 bases; bases outside gene matches: 5. Germline V lookup: CDR1 DFQATT, CDR2 SNEGSKA (reference sequence). CDR3 nucleotides: TGCAGTGCTAGTGCTTGGACTAGCGGGAGCACAGATACGCAGTATTTT. Protein sequence: CSASAWTSGSTDTQYF.

The sample holds a few counts of this clonotype. The gene calls are TRBV10-3 and TRBJ2-7, with 11 bases aligning to TRBD1. Unmatched junction bases numbered 3, after V lost 3 bases and J lost 2 bases. Germline V gene sequence: CDR1 ENHRY, CDR2 SYGVKD. The CDR3 loop spans 15 amino acids. The CDR3 nucleotides read TGTGCCATCAGTGACCCGGGACAGGGGGCCTACGAGCAGTACTTC. Translation gives CAISDPGQGAYEQYF.

This clonotype was seen ten or more times. The chain couples TRBV2 to TRBJ2-3; 7 positions match TRBD1. The junction had 4 bases not matched to a gene; V was cut back by 6 bases and J by 1 base. This CDR3 spans 14 amino acids. Germline CDR1 SNHLY, CDR2 FYNNEI. The CDR3 sequence is CASRLDRGTDTQYF. The CDR3 DNA reads TGTGCCAGCAGATTAGACAGGGGCACAGATACGCAGTATTTT.

This clonotype occurred many times. This chain joins TRBV7-3 and TRBJ2-3; D may correspond to TRBD1 or TRBD2 (7 bases each). The CDR3 consists of 17 residues. Per germline, CDR1 SGHTA and CDR2 FQGTGA. Trimming removed 4 bases from V and 0 bases from J, with 17 bases in between. The CDR3 nucleotides read TGTGCCAGCAGCTCCAGGGGGGGGAGGCCCAGCACAGATACGCAGTATTTT. Protein: CASSSRGGRPSTDTQYF.

The V call is TRBV10-3, the J call TRBJ1-3; the D is unclear. Germline CDR1 ENHRY, CDR2 SYGVKD. This CDR3 contains 14 residues. Between the trimmed V and J ends, which lost 2 bases and 0 bases, there was a span of 5 bases. CDR3 nucleotide sequence: TGTGCCATCAGTGAGGGTGGCTCTGGAAACACCATATATTTT. Translation gives CAISEGGSGNTIYF.

This clonotype has only a few counts. The V gene is TRBV28, the J gene TRBJ2-3; 7 bases are shared with TRBD1. J lost 1 base, V lost 8 bases, and 6 bases had no gene match. Per germline, CDR1 MDHEN and CDR2 SYDVKM. This CDR3 region has 14 residues. The CDR3: CASLVTGGTDTQYF. CDR3 DNA: TGTGCCAGCCTCGTTACAGGGGGCACAGATACGCAGTATTTT.

The chain joins TRBV7-9 to TRBJ2-1; tentatively, D is TRBD1 (6 bases). The CDR3 is 12 residues long. CDR1 is SEHNR, CDR2 FQNEAQ, per germline (reference sequence). V shed 3 bases and J shed 10 bases, with 10 bases lying between them. CDR3 bases: TGTGCCAGCAGCTTCAGGGGATGGGAGCAGTTCTTC. Its translation is CASSFRGWEQFF.

This clonotype was seen many times. The CDR3, as DNA: TGTGCCAGCAGTTTAGAGACGGGCACTGAAGCTTTCTTT. Protein: CASSLETGTEAFF. The rearrangement joins TRBV12-3 or TRBV12-4 to TRBJ1-1; D is undetermined. This CDR3 contains 13 residues. The ends were cut back, 1 base at V and 4 bases at J, with 7 bases in the middle.